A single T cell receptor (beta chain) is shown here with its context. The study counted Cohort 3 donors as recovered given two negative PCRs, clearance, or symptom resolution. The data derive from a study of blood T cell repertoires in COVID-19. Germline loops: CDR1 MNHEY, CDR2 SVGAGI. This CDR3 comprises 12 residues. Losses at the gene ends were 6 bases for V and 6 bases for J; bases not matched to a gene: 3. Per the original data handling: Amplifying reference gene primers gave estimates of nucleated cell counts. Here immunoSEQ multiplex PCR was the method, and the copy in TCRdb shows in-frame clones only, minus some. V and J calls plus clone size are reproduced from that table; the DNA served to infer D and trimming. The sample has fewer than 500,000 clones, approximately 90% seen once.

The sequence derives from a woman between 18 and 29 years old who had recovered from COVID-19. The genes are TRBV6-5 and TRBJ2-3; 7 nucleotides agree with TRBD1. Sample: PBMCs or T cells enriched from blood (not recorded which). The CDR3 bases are TGTGCCAGCAGCAGACAGGGCGATACGCAGTATTTT. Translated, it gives CASSRQGDTQYF.